Listed below are T cell receptor beta chains from one sample, sequenced in a study of T cell repertoires in cytomegalovirus infection. From the reads, TCRdb called clonotypes with MiXCR, one entry per CDR3 protein. The sample carries approximately 990,000 distinct CDR3 sequences, around 30% recorded once. Antigen specificity for these receptors is unknown. This specimen was cultured CD8+ T cells from PBMCs, taken from culture after CMV antigen stimulation. Source of these receptors: a human donor in good health (CMV status not recorded). Some clones in this sample may be carry-over from other donors' samples. Both conserved end residues are part of each CDR3. The D gene is left open where the match is weak. Size is omitted from some rows. Given values are once, few, many or a class for expanded clones.

NA | TRBJ1-4 | TRBV15 | TRBD1 | TGTGCCACCAGCAGATCAACAGGGGGAAGGCGTGAAAAACTGTTTTTT | CATSRSTGGRREKLFF
NA | TRBJ2-3 | TRBV12-3/TRBV12-4 | TRBD1 | TGTGCCAGCGTCAAGGGGGCTGATACGCAGTATTTT | CASVKGADTQYF
few | TRBJ1-3 | TRBV6-2/TRBV6-3 | NA | TGTGCCAGCGACGGTATCTCTGGAAACACCATATATTTT | CASDGISGNTIYF
few | TRBJ1-2 | TRBV19 | NA | TGTGCCAGCGGGAGCTCCCGGGCTGGCTACACCTTC | CASGSSRAGYTF
few | TRBJ1-1 | TRBV10-3 | TRBD1 | TGTGCCATCAGCCCGAAAGACAGGGGCACTGAAGCTTTCTTT | CAISPKDRGTEAFF
NA | TRBJ2-7 | TRBV5-4 | TRBD1 | TGTGCCAGCAGCCTTGGCGTGGGACAGGAGGTCTACGAGCAGTACTTC | CASSLGVGQEVYEQYF
NA | TRBJ2-5 | TRBV6-2/TRBV6-3 | NA | TGTGCCAGCAGTCGCGGGTGGCAAGAGACCCAGTACTTC | CASSRGWQETQYF
once | TRBJ2-2 | TRBV19 | NA | TGTGCCACCTGGACCAACACCGGGGAGCTGTTTTTT | CATWTNTGELFF
many | TRBJ2-3 | TRBV7-2 | TRBD2 | TGTGCCAGCAGCGGACTAGCGGGAGATACGCAGTATTTT | CASSGLAGDTQYF
few | TRBJ2-7 | TRBV10-3 | NA | TGTGCCATCAAGACCTATTGGGATGGTTCCTACGAGCAGTACTTC | CAIKTYWDGSYEQYF
many | TRBJ2-1 | TRBV7-9 | TRBD2 | TGTGCCAGCAGCTTAAGAGCTAGCGGGGGGTACAATGAGCAGTTCTTC | CASSLRASGGYNEQFF
NA | TRBJ1-2 | TRBV5-3 | NA | TGTGCCAGCAGCTTGGTGCTTCTGGGGTGGGGCTATGGCTACACCTTC | CASSLVLLGWGYGYTF
NA | TRBJ1-5 | TRBV24-1 | NA | TGTGCCACCGGGAGGGCGGAAAGCAATCAGCCCCAGCATTTT | CATGRAESNQPQHF
NA | TRBJ1-1 | TRBV7-9 | NA | TGTGCCAGCAGCTTAGGGGATAGGCTGATGAACACTGAAGCTTTCTTT | CASSLGDRLMNTEAFF
NA | TRBJ1-1 | TRBV5-1 | NA | TGCGCCAGCAGCTTGGGCATAGGGGGGATTCTAGAAGCTTTCTTT | CASSLGIGGILEAFF
many | TRBJ2-2 | TRBV6-1 | NA | TGTGCCAGCAGCGGTCGAGACACCGGGGAGCTGTTTTTT | CASSGRDTGELFF
NA | TRBJ1-1 | TRBV7-8 | NA | TGTGCCAGCAGCTTAGCAATTGACAGGAGTGAAGCTTTCTTT | CASSLAIDRSEAFF
many | TRBJ2-5 | TRBV7-2 | TRBD1 | TGTGCCAGCAACGAGAGGGACAGGGGGCAAGAGACCCAGTACTTC | CASNERDRGQETQYF
few | TRBJ2-1 | TRBV19 | TRBD2 | TGTGCCAGTAGTTGGGGGGGGAACTACAATGAGCAGTTCTTC | CASSWGGNYNEQFF
NA | TRBJ2-5 | TRBV4-1 | TRBD2 | TGCGCCAGCAGCCAAGAGGGGTGGACTAGCGGGGAGACCCAGTACTTC | CASSQEGWTSGETQYF
many | TRBJ2-1 | TRBV12-3/TRBV12-4 | NA | TGTGCCAGCAGTTCCTCCCTCCTATCCTACAATGAGCAGTTCTTC | CASSSSLLSYNEQFF
NA | TRBJ2-3 | TRBV27 | NA | TGTGCCAGCAGTTTATCCATAGGGGTCCACACAGATACGCAGTATTTT | CASSLSIGVHTDTQYF
NA | TRBJ2-2 | TRBV10-3 | NA | TGTGCCACAAGGCAGGACACCGGGGAGCTGTTTTTT | CATRQDTGELFF
many | TRBJ1-1 | TRBV7-8 | NA | TGTGCCAGCAGCTTAGTTGTAGGATCACTGGGCACTGAAGCTTTCTTT | CASSLVVGSLGTEAFF
few | TRBJ2-1 | TRBV6-5 | NA | TGTGCCAGCCTGGGGGAGAGGAGTGAGCAGTTCTTC | CASLGERSEQFF
NA | TRBJ2-3 | TRBV7-6 | NA | TGTGCCAGCAGCCCCCAAGGATTCGGGGGAACAGATACGCAGTATTTT | CASSPQGFGGTDTQYF
NA | TRBJ1-1 | TRBV12-5 | NA | TGTGCTAGTGGTTTGGTACTGGGTGAAGCTTTCTTT | CASGLVLGEAFF
NA | TRBJ1-1 | TRBV4-2 | TRBD1 | TGTGCCAGCAGCCAAGGTGACAGGGAGAACACTGAAGCTTTCTTT | CASSQGDRENTEAFF
few | TRBJ1-6 | TRBV6-2/TRBV6-3 | NA | TGTGCCAGCAGTTGGGACAAGGAGGATCCGGAGTATAATTCACCCCTCCACTTT | CASSWDKEDPEYNSPLHF
NA | TRBJ2-7 | TRBV23-1 | TRBD1 | TGCGCCAGCAGTCTTGCGGCCGGACAGGGGGCGTACGAGCAGTACTTC | CASSLAAGQGAYEQYF
NA | TRBJ2-7 | TRBV20-1 | TRBD2 | TGCAGTGCCCCGGGGGAGGGCTCCTACGAGCAGTACTTC | CSAPGEGSYEQYF
few | TRBJ2-7 | TRBV6-6 | NA | TGTGCCAGCAGTTACAGCCCCAAGGCGGCGTACGAGCAGTACTTC | CASSYSPKAAYEQYF
NA | TRBJ2-3 | TRBV5-1 | NA | TGCGCCAGCAGCTTGGCCGGCAGGGGTAGCACAGATACGCAGTATTTT | CASSLAGRGSTDTQYF
few | TRBJ2-1 | TRBV9 | NA | TGTGCCAGCAGCGTGCAAACTTCTTACAATGAGCAGTTCTTC | CASSVQTSYNEQFF
NA | TRBJ2-7 | TRBV27 | NA | TGTGCCAGCAGTTTATCTTCCCCCCAAGCCTACGAGCAGTACTTC | CASSLSSPQAYEQYF
many | TRBJ1-1 | TRBV28 | TRBD1 | TGTGCCAGCAGTTGGGCGACAGGGAGTGTAGTTGAAGCTTTCTTT | CASSWATGSVVEAFF
once | TRBJ2-6 | TRBV12-3/TRBV12-4 | NA | TGTGCCAGCAAGGGTTATGGGGCCAACGTCCTGACTTTC | CASKGYGANVLTF
many | TRBJ1-6 | TRBV7-6 | NA | TGTGCCAGCAGCTTAGAAGTGGATATGGGTTCACCCCTCCACTTT | CASSLEVDMGSPLHF
NA | TRBJ1-6 | TRBV12-3/TRBV12-4 | NA | TGTGCCAGCGGGAGGGAGGCCTATAATTCACCCCTCCACTTT | CASGREAYNSPLHF
few | TRBJ2-2 | TRBV7-3 | TRBD2 | TGTGCCAGCAGGCTCGGGGGGGTGAACACCGGGGAGCTGTTTTTT | CASRLGGVNTGELFF
few | TRBJ1-2 | TRBV12-3/TRBV12-4 | NA | TGTGCCAGCAGTTACAGGGCGCAGCCCTTTAACTATGGCTACACCTTC | CASSYRAQPFNYGYTF
NA | TRBJ1-2 | TRBV20-1 | NA | TGCAGTGCTAGAGATCGCAGGGGCAGGGGTTATGACGGCTACACCTTC | CSARDRRGRGYDGYTF
few | TRBJ1-1 | TRBV7-8 | NA | TGTGCCAGCAGCTTAGCATACTGGGGTGCTGAAGCTTTCTTT | CASSLAYWGAEAFF
NA | TRBJ2-6 | TRBV12-3/TRBV12-4 | NA | TGTGCCAGCAGTTTGTATTCCGAGGGCAGTGGTAGCTCTGGGGCCAACGTCCTGACTTTC | CASSLYSEGSGSSGANVLTF
few | TRBJ1-2 | TRBV12-3/TRBV12-4 | TRBD1 | TGTGCCAGCTTGGGCCACAGGGGCTATGGCTACACCTTC | CASLGHRGYGYTF
few | TRBJ2-7 | TRBV12-3/TRBV12-4 | NA | TGTGCCAGCAGTTTATCAGGGTACTACGAGCAGTACTTC | CASSLSGYYEQYF
few | TRBJ1-2 | TRBV7-2 | TRBD1 | TGTGCCAGCAGCGCCGGGACAGGGAGTGACTACACCTTC | CASSAGTGSDYTF
NA | TRBJ2-3 | TRBV19 | TRBD2 | TGTGCCAGTAGTCCTGCGGGGGGCGGAGTAGAAACGCAGTATTTT | CASSPAGGGVETQYF
NA | TRBJ1-1 | TRBV14 | TRBD1 | TGTGCCAGCAGCCAAGTTCTTCGGACAGGGACTTCCCGGATCCCTGAAGCTTTCTTT | CASSQVLRTGTSRIPEAFF
NA | TRBJ2-2 | TRBV4-3 | NA | TGCGCCAGCAGCCAAAACAGATACACCGGGGAGCTGTTTTTT | CASSQNRYTGELFF
NA | TRBJ1-5 | TRBV28 | NA | TGTGCAACCTTCCGGGTACCTAGCAATCAGCCCCAGCATTTT | CATFRVPSNQPQHF
NA | TRBJ2-2 | TRBV12-3/TRBV12-4 | TRBD2 | TGTGCCAGCAGTCCTTTGGGACTAGCGGGGGGTTTCACCGGGGAGCTGTTTTTT | CASSPLGLAGGFTGELFF
many | TRBJ1-1 | TRBV7-2 | TRBD1 | TGTGCCTCAAGCTTAGCCGGACCGGACAGGGCATACAACACTGAAGCTTTCTTT | CASSLAGPDRAYNTEAFF
NA | TRBJ1-2 | TRBV27 | TRBD1 | TGTGCCAGCAGTATCTACAGGGGTTTGTTCGGCTACACCTTC | CASSIYRGLFGYTF
NA | TRBJ2-5 | TRBV6-6 | NA | TGTGCCAGCAGTTACGTGGGGGTCGGAGAGACCCAGTACTTC | CASSYVGVGETQYF